These 5 T cell receptor beta chains were all obtained from the same sample, sequenced in a study of T-cell reconstitution after alpha-beta-depleted transplantation in children. TCRbeta library preparation incorporated unique molecular identifiers. TCRdb recomputed calls from the PCR reads with MiXCR, one row per CDR3 protein. The sample includes about 250,000 distinct CDR3 sequences, roughly a quarter seen only once; the top ten take 4% to 5.5%. Sequences were derived from PBMCs, mostly from graft donor cells, sampled 360 days after TCRalphabeta/CD19-depleted stem cell transplant. These receptors were collected from a female patient between 2 and 15 years old who had a stem cell transplant for congenital amegakaryocytic thrombocytopenia, so the T cells may come from the graft donor.

This rearrangement joins TRBV7-2 to TRBJ2-2, with D tentatively TRBD1 or TRBD2 (6 bases each). CDR1 is SGHTA and CDR2 is FQGNSA in the germline V gene. This CDR3 is built from 18 residues. Trimming shortened V by 5 bases and J by 5 bases, and 24 bases separated the two germline ends. Written as DNA, the CDR3 is TGTGCCAGCAGCACGGGACACCTGGGTGGGAGGAGAACCGGGGAGCTGTTTTTT. Protein: CASSTGHLGGRRTGELFF.

There are a few counts of this clonotype. V is TRBV4-1 and J is TRBJ1-6; D not resolved. V lost 4 bases, J lost 5 bases, and 9 bases lay in between. CDR1 is MGHRA, CDR2 YSYEKL, per germline. The CDR3 runs to 14 residues. The CDR3 here is CASSPDRDNSPLHF. The CDR3 DNA reads as TGCGCCAGCAGCCCCGACCGGGATAATTCACCCCTCCACTTT.

This clonotype was detected only a few times. V and J are TRBV7-6 and TRBJ2-6; the D gene is possibly TRBD1 (5 bases). This CDR3 has 13 amino acids. Germline assignment: CDR1 SGHVS and CDR2 FNYEAQ. V lost 7 bases and J 3 bases, leaving 7 bases between the germline ends. This chain's CDR3 is CASKGLGANVLTF. The DNA of the CDR3 is TGTGCCAGCAAGGGGCTTGGGGCCAACGTCCTGACTTTC.

This chain joins TRBV29-1 and TRBJ2-7; a possible D gene is TRBD2 (5 bases). This CDR3 contains 13 residues. Trimming pared 2 bases from V and 5 bases from J, leaving 13 bases between. Per the germline V gene, CDR1 is SQVTM and CDR2 is ANQGSEA. CDR3 loop: CSVEMGWRNEQYF. The CDR3 DNA is TGCAGCGTTGAAATGGGGTGGAGGAACGAGCAGTACTTC.

This clonotype appeared a few times. The V and J genes are TRBV21-1 and TRBJ2-3; no DNA check was done on the table's D call, TRBD2. TRBV21-1 is an annotated pseudogene. This CDR3 contains 15 residues. CDR3 protein: CASSLRLAVTDTQYF. The CDR3 DNA sequence: TGTGCCAGCAGCCTTAGACTAGCTGTCACAGATACGCAGTATTTT.